This T cell receptor (beta chain) was recovered during a study of CD8 T cells in ankylosing spondylitis. The authors made TCR beta libraries by quantitative 5'-RACE with molecular barcodes. Using its own MiXCR run on the 5' RACE reads, TCRdb lists one record per CDR3 protein. The table lists some 840,000 distinct CDR3 sequences, approximately 12% of them singletons. Findings and limits, study-wide: Clones linked with disease were CD8+ and fairly uncommon in the peripheral blood. Typical of ankylosing spondylitis blood, it appeared, was a TCR beta motif of 7 or 8 highly homologous variants. Previous work reported some of these motif variants in the synovial fluid and blood of reactive arthritis.

The CDR3 runs 15 residues. Germline V gene data show CDR1 as LGHNT and CDR2 as FRNRAP. Regarding this clonotype: Its antigen is not known. The junction differs from germline at one of its ends, possibly a read error.

The chain carries TRBV12-5 and TRBJ2-1, with D possibly TRBD1 on 5 matching bases. The origin of this receptor is a male donor with ankylosing spondylitis. Sequencing was carried out using blood, either unsorted or a sorted T cell fraction (not recorded which). For the CDR3, the DNA is TGTGCTATTGGTTTGCAGTCGACAGCCTACAATGAGCAGTTCTTC. This sequence encodes CAIGLQSTAYNEQFF.